This passage covers 12 T cell receptor beta chains from one sample sequenced in a study of Graves' ophthalmopathy and Graves' hyperthyroidism. CDR3 regions of TCR beta were amplified from RNA transcripts. RT-PCR was first run with HTBI primers, then multiplex PCR in a second round. TCRdb independently ran MiXCR on the multiplex PCR reads; one entry per CDR3 protein. The top ten clones hold over 7.5% of a sample with over 450,000 distinct CDR3 sequences, over 13% of them seen once. The sample comprised blood. The origin of the receptors is a woman aged 30 to 39 with Graves' ophthalmopathy.

This clonotype has ten or more counts. This rearrangement joins TRBV30 to TRBJ2-2; TRBD2 matches 8 bases. CDR3 length equals 14 residues. Germline V gene sequence: CDR1 GTSNPN, CDR2 SVGIG (reference sequence). Unmatched junction bases numbered 6, after V lost 5 bases and J lost 4 bases. DNA for the CDR3: TGTGCCTGGGCAACTAGCGGTGTCACCGGGGAGCTGTTTTTT. Protein: CAWATSGVTGELFF.

This clonotype appeared many times. This chain links TRBV6-5 with TRBJ1-1, with 8 bases that match TRBD1. Germline values: CDR1 MNHEY, CDR2 SVGAGI. The CDR3 has 14 residues. Trimming took 2 bases from V and 4 from J; bases not matched to a gene: 3. CDR3 in DNA: TGTGCCAGCAGTTACCCAGGGGGCTTCACTGAAGCTTTCTTT. This sequence encodes CASSYPGGFTEAFF.

The genes are TRBV2 and TRBJ1-5; D possibly corresponds to TRBD1 (5 bases). Germline V gene data show CDR1 as SNHLY and CDR2 as FYNNEI. V lost 6 bases and J lost 6, with 12 bases in between. The CDR3 is 13 amino acids. CDR3 protein: CASRWGPGQPQHF. Here the CDR3 DNA reads TGTGCCAGCAGGTGGGGCCCGGGTCAGCCCCAGCATTTT.

This clonotype was seen ten or more times. V usage is TRBV6-5 and J usage is TRBJ2-7; D possibly corresponds to TRBD1 (5 bases). V gave up 8 bases and J gave up 0 bases, with 8 bases separating them. Germline loops: CDR1 MNHEY, CDR2 SVGAGI. CDR3 size: 12 residues. This chain's CDR3 is CASQGLSYEQYF. The CDR3 bases are TGTGCCAGCCAGGGTCTCTCCTACGAGCAGTACTTC.

A remark on this clonotype: The conserved phenylalanine or tryptophan normally closing the CDR3 is absent here, so this likely arose from a read error. V usage is TRBV28 and J usage is TRBJ1-2; D unclear. The V gene's germline CDR1 is MDHEN and CDR2 SYDVKM. The CDR3 is made up of 14 amino acids. The V and J ends lost 8 bases and 4 bases respectively, with 17 bases between them. In nucleotides, the CDR3 is TGTGCCAGCGTAGGTGTATTGTCCCCCTATGGCTACACCTAC. Translating gives CASVGVLSPYGYTY.

With respect to this clonotype: At one end the junction does not follow the germline gene, possibly because of a read error. This chain joins TRBV6-1 and TRBJ1-6, with TRBD1 as a possible D gene (5 bases). From germline, CDR1 is MNHNS and CDR2 SASEGT. The CDR3 contains 16 residues. CDR3 DNA: TGTGCCAGCAGGCGGGGCGAGGGGACCTATAATTCACACCTCAACTTT. Translating it yields CASRRGEGTYNSHLNF.

This clonotype occurred many times. The chain links TRBV29-1 to TRBJ1-1; no reliable D call. The CDR3 consists of 13 residues. Trimming removed 4 bases at V and 5 bases at J, with 14 bases between. Per germline, CDR1 SQVTM and CDR2 ANQGSEA. CDR3 nucleotide sequence: TGCAGCGTTGCTTTCGGGAGTTGGACTGAAGCTTTCTTT. Translated, it gives CSVAFGSWTEAFF.

This clonotype has ten or more counts. The chain carries TRBV7-2 and TRBJ1-1, with D unresolved. V lost 5 bases and J lost 5, with 12 bases in between. Germline loops: CDR1 SGHTA, CDR2 FQGNSA. This CDR3 spans 13 amino acids. In DNA form, the CDR3 reads TGTGCCAGCAGCCTCCTCCTGGGGACTGAAGCTTTCTTT. It is translated as CASSLLLGTEAFF.

The genes are TRBV6-2 or TRBV6-3 and TRBJ1-6, with D unresolved. Per germline, CDR1 MNHEY and CDR2 SVGEGT. The germline V and J ends were trimmed by 0 bases and 3 bases, with 9 bases remaining between them. The CDR3 is made up of 16 amino acids. In nucleotides, the CDR3 is TGTGCCAGCAGTTACTCTACGGACCACTATAATTCACCCCTCCACTTT. Its translation: CASSYSTDHYNSPLHF.

In its sample, this clonotype was seen many times. This CDR3 is CASRESLRGGAETQYF. The CDR3 DNA sequence: TGTGCCAGCAGGGAGTCCCTTCGAGGGGGCGCGGAGACCCAGTACTTC. This rearrangement joins TRBV6-1 to TRBJ2-5; 7 bases line up with TRBD1. The CDR3 sequence is 16 residues long. J gave up 5 bases and V 6 bases, and 15 bases lay outside the gene matches. CDR1 and CDR2 (germline): MNHNS, SASEGT.

There are many counts of this clonotype. The chain recombines TRBV6-5 with TRBJ1-2; D remains unclear. The CDR3 covers 13 residues. Germline CDR1 MNHEY, CDR2 SVGAGI. Trimming removed 6 bases at V and 8 bases at J, with 16 bases between. CDR3 DNA sequence: TGTGCCAGCAGCTACAGACTCGCGGAGGGCTACACCTTC. Its translation is CASSYRLAEGYTF.

This clonotype was seen repeatedly, ten times or more. J is TRBJ1-1 and V is TRBV5-1; D remains unclear. Germline V gives CDR1 SGHRS, CDR2 YFSETQ. This CDR3 is built from 15 residues. Trimming removed 0 bases at V and 1 base at J, with 10 bases between. The CDR3 region has the DNA TGCGCCAGCAGCTTGGGAGCAGTCCAGAACACTGAAGCTTTCTTT. Translating gives CASSLGAVQNTEAFF.